These 31 T cell receptor beta chains came from one sample sequenced in a study of shared clonotypes between healthy human individuals. The table came from immunoSEQ multiplex PCR; TCRdb's copy has only in-frame clones and leaves some out. The sample records 2 million to 2.5 million clones, 85% to 95% being singletons. The sample taken for sequencing was naive CD4+ T cells from PBMCs. Noted subset: CD45RA+ positively selected. The source of these receptors is a man aged 18 to 29 in good health. Some clones in this sample may be carry-over from other donors' samples.

This clone was counted between two and nine times. The chain combines TRBV11-3 with TRBJ2-7; TRBD2 might be the D (6 bases). Germline V gene sequence: CDR1 SGHNT, CDR2 YENEEA. V was shortened by 3 bases and J by 6 bases, with 15 bases between the two germline ends. The CDR3 has 14 residues. This CDR3 is CASSFGGDAVEQYF. The DNA for the CDR3 is TGTGCCAGCAGCTTTGGCGGGGACGCCGTCGAGCAGTACTTC.

This clone was picked up one time. The gene calls are TRBV7-9 and TRBJ2-2; D not resolved. The CDR3 is 15 amino acids. Deletions cut 8 bases from V and 5 bases from J, with 18 bases between. Per the germline V gene, CDR1 is SEHNR and CDR2 is FQNEAQ (reference sequence). This CDR3 is CASLSEYLSTGELFF. DNA for the CDR3: TGTGCCAGCTTATCCGAGTATCTTTCGACCGGGGAGCTGTTTTTT. Using reference TRBV7-9 and TRBJ2-2 for the parts outside the CDR3, the full variable domain is DTGVSQNPRHKITKRGQNVTFRCDPISEHNRLYWYRQTLGQGPEFLTYFQNEAQLEKSRLLSDRFSAERPKGSFSTLEIQRTEQGDSAMYLCASLSEYLSTGELFFGEGSRLTVL.

This chain connects TRBV5-8 to TRBJ2-1; D assignment may be TRBD1 or TRBD2 (5 bases each). This CDR3 is 14 amino acids long. Trimming pared 6 bases from V and 5 bases from J, leaving 15 bases between. In germline, CDR1 is SGHTS, CDR2 YDEGEE. CDR3 residues: CASKQGPPHNEQFF. For the CDR3, the DNA is TGTGCCAGCAAGCAGGGACCCCCACACAATGAGCAGTTCTTC.

This sequence joins TRBV9 and TRBJ1-1; D might be TRBD1 (5 bases). The CDR3 sequence is 13 residues long. Deletions cut 4 bases from V and 2 bases from J, with 9 bases between. In germline, CDR1 is SGDLS, CDR2 YYNGEE. In DNA, the CDR3 is TGTGCCAGCAGCACCGACAGTAACACTGAAGCTTTCTTT. As protein: CASSTDSNTEAFF.

The chain has TRBV29-1 and TRBJ2-5; 7 nucleotides align to TRBD2. Germline CDR1 reads SQVTM; CDR2 reads ANQGSEA. The CDR3 length is 13 residues. V lost 1 base to trimming and J lost 5 bases; unmatched junction nucleotides: 4. CDR3 loop: CSVEVSGMETQYF. As DNA, the CDR3 is TGCAGCGTTGAAGTGAGCGGGATGGAGACCCAGTACTTC.

Notes on this clone: One end of the junction is discordant with germline, which a read error may explain. The gene calls are TRBV30 and TRBJ2-2; D is undetermined. Germline-derived CDR1 and CDR2 are GTSNPN and SVGIG (reference sequence). The CDR3 runs to 12 residues. The CDR3 here is CARSQATGELFF. As DNA, the CDR3 is TGTGCCCGGAGTCAGGCCACCGGGGAGCTGTTTTTT.

V gene TRBV5-4 combines with J gene TRBJ1-1; 7 nucleotides match TRBD1. J lost 4 bases, V lost 4 bases, and 7 bases had no gene match. Germline lookup yields CDR1 SGHNT and CDR2 YYREEE (reference sequence). The CDR3 extends over 14 amino acids. CDR3 DNA: TGTGCCAGCAGCCCCGACAGGGTGAGCACTGAAGCTTTCTTT. Translation: CASSPDRVSTEAFF.

The rearrangement joins TRBV4-1 to TRBJ2-7, with D perhaps matching TRBD2 (6 bases). This CDR3 contains 15 residues. Trimming pared 1 base from V and 3 bases from J, leaving 13 bases between. CDR1 MGHRA and CDR2 YSYEKL come from the germline V gene. CDR3 sequence (DNA): TGCGCCAGCAGCCAAGGTAGCGGAAAGGTCTACGAGCAGTACTTC. As protein: CASSQGSGKVYEQYF.

The V call is TRBV27, the J call TRBJ2-7, with TRBD2 matching over 13 bases. The CDR3 has 17 amino acids. Germline V gives CDR1 MNHEY, CDR2 SMNVEV (reference sequence). V shed 2 bases and J 0 bases; nucleotides not matched to a gene: 4. Here the CDR3 DNA reads TGTGCCAGCAGTTTAAGGGGGACTAGCGGGATCTCCTACGAGCAGTACTTC. Translated: CASSLRGTSGISYEQYF.

V is TRBV30 and J is TRBJ1-5, with 9 bases identical to TRBD1. CDR1 and CDR2 from the germline V gene are GTSNPN and SVGIG (reference sequence). V lost 2 bases, J lost 0 bases, and 2 bases stayed unmatched. The CDR3 has 15 residues. The CDR3 region is CAWSLGQGSNQPQHF. For the CDR3, the DNA is TGTGCCTGGAGTCTGGGACAGGGTAGCAATCAGCCCCAGCATTTT. Full variable domain (remainder filled in from reference TRBV30 and TRBJ1-5): SQTIHQWPATLVQPVGSPLSLECTVEGTSNPNLYWYRQAAGRGLQLLFYSVGIGQISSEVPQNLSASRPQDRQFILSSKKLLLSDSGFYLCAWSLGQGSNQPQHFGDGTRLSIL.

CDR3 bases: TGTGCCAGTAGTACTACCCCGATCGTGACCAGCTCCCTTGGCTACACCTTC. Translation: CASSTTPIVTSSLGYTF. The chain carries TRBV19 and TRBJ1-2, with D hard to call. The V end was cut by 4 bases, the J end by 7 bases, with 25 bases between. The CDR3 is 17 amino acids. The V gene's germline CDR1 is LNHDA and CDR2 SQIVND (reference sequence).

This sequence joins TRBV7-2 and TRBJ1-5; TRBD1 aligns across 8 bases. The V gene end was trimmed by 3 bases and the J gene end by 1 base; junction bases not matched to a gene: 11. The V gene's germline CDR1 is SGHTA and CDR2 FQGNSA. This CDR3 comprises 18 residues. The DNA for the CDR3 is TGTGCCAGCAGCTTTCAGGGGGCGATCGGTATGAGCAATCAGCCCCAGCATTTT. Its protein product is CASSFQGAIGMSNQPQHF. The full variable domain, in which reference TRBV7-2 and TRBJ1-5 provide the parts outside the CDR3, is GAGVSQSPSNKVTEKGKDVELRCDPISGHTALYWYRQSLGQGLEFLIYFQGNSAPDKSGLPSDRFSAERTGGSVSTLTIQRTQQEDSAVYLCASSFQGAIGMSNQPQHFGDGTRLSIL.

The CDR3 protein is CASSSSVERETPGTQYF. CDR3 sequence (DNA): TGTGCCAGCAGCTCCTCGGTAGAGCGGGAGACCCCCGGTACGCAGTATTTT. V and J are TRBV27 and TRBJ2-3; TRBD2 aligns across 8 bases. V shed 6 bases, J shed 8 bases, and the junction held 19 bases outside the gene matches. The CDR3 covers 17 residues. The germline V gene encodes CDR1 MNHEY and CDR2 SMNVEV (reference sequence).

The chain employs TRBV18 and TRBJ2-5; 7 nucleotides match TRBD1. CDR3 length: 15 amino acids. Germline loops: CDR1 KGHSH, CDR2 LQKENI. The V and J ends lost 6 bases and 2 bases, in that order; junction bases with no gene match: 9. CDR3 region: CASSLRGGQQETQYF. Written as DNA, the CDR3 is TGTGCCAGCTCCTTGAGAGGGGGACAGCAAGAGACCCAGTACTTC.

This clone was recorded once. The chain employs TRBV27 and TRBJ1-1; 8 positions match TRBD1. Germline V gene data show CDR1 as MNHEY and CDR2 as SMNVEV (reference sequence). With 1 base clipped from V and 6 bases from J, the junction kept 7 bases outside the gene matches. There are 15 residues in the CDR3. This CDR3 is CASSLYPDRDPEAFF. CDR3 coding DNA: TGTGCCAGCAGTTTATATCCGGACAGGGATCCTGAAGCTTTCTTT.

The chain recombines TRBV30 with TRBJ2-1; the match to TRBD2 covers 7 bases. V lost 4 bases to trimming and J lost 3 bases; unmatched junction nucleotides: 3. The CDR3 loop spans 13 amino acids. CDR1 and CDR2 (germline): GTSNPN, SVGIG (reference sequence). The CDR3 sequence: CAWTAGDYNEQFF. CDR3 DNA: TGTGCCTGGACGGCGGGGGACTACAATGAGCAGTTCTTC.

This sequence joins TRBV11-2 and TRBJ2-3; D tentatively reads TRBD1 or TRBD2 (5 bases each). The CDR3 extends over 19 amino acids. V lost 4 bases and J 6 bases, leaving 29 bases between the germline ends. Germline V gene lookup returns CDR1 SGHAT and CDR2 FQNNGV. DNA for the CDR3: TGTGCCAGCAGCTGGCCGTGGGGGAGTAGCGTACCAACGGAGGATACGCAGTATTTT. As protein: CASSWPWGSSVPTEDTQYF.

The chain joins TRBV7-8 to TRBJ2-7; D gene ambiguous. The germline V gene has CDR1 SGHVS and CDR2 FQNEAQ. The CDR3 is made up of 13 amino acids. Trimming cost V 6 bases and J 1 base, with 10 bases left between them. The CDR3 is CASSFGHSYEQYF. CDR3 nucleotides: TGTGCCAGCAGTTTCGGGCATTCCTACGAGCAGTACTTC.

This sequence joins TRBV30 and TRBJ1-6, with 9 bases lining up with TRBD1. V gave up 4 bases and J gave up 7 bases; unmatched junction bases: 5. The CDR3 contains 14 residues. Germline values: CDR1 GTSNPN, CDR2 SVGIG (reference sequence). CDR3 DNA sequence: TGTGCCTGGAATGCGGGACAGGGAAATTCACCCCTCCACTTT. It specifies CAWNAGQGNSPLHF.

The rearrangement joins TRBV29-1 to TRBJ1-2; TRBD1 agrees at 9 bases. The ends lost 1 base at V and 8 bases at J; junction bases unmatched: 14. This CDR3 is 16 amino acids long. Germline V gene lookup returns CDR1 SQVTM and CDR2 ANQGSEA. CDR3 sequence (DNA): TGCAGCGTTGAAGGCGGGACAGGGATTAGTCTGGGAGGCTACACCTTC. It encodes CSVEGGTGISLGGYTF.

The chain links TRBV28 to TRBJ1-1; perhaps TRBD1 as D (5 bases). This CDR3 has 16 amino acids. The V and J ends lost 6 bases and 5 bases respectively, with 22 bases between them. The germline gives CDR1 MDHEN, CDR2 SYDVKM. The chain's CDR3 is CASRPQSGTGGTEAFF. The CDR3 nucleotides are TGTGCCAGCAGGCCCCAGTCCGGGACTGGAGGGACTGAAGCTTTCTTT.

V usage is TRBV4-1 and J usage is TRBJ2-3; no clear D gene. There are 11 residues in the CDR3. V gave up 1 base and J gave up 9 bases, with 5 bases separating them. The germline V gene encodes CDR1 MGHRA and CDR2 YSYEKL. The CDR3 here is CASSQAQTQYF. For the CDR3, the DNA is TGCGCCAGCAGCCAAGCCCAAACGCAGTATTTT.

The genes are TRBV5-1 and TRBJ2-3, with D possibly matching TRBD2 (6 bases). V was shortened by 0 bases and J by 9 bases, with 11 bases between the two germline ends. Germline-derived CDR1 and CDR2 are SGHRS and YFSETQ. There are 13 residues in the CDR3. The CDR3 DNA sequence: TGCGCCAGCAGCTTGGTTTCGGGGGAGACGCAGTATTTT. It yields the protein CASSLVSGETQYF. The full variable domain, its missing parts supplied by reference TRBV5-1 and TRBJ2-3, is KAGVTQTPRYLIKTRGQQVTLSCSPISGHRSVSWYQQTPGQGLQFLFEYFSETQRNKGNFPGRFSGRQFSNSRSEMNVSTLELGDSALYLCASSLVSGETQYFGPGTRLTVL.

The CDR3 DNA sequence: TGTGCCAGCTCACCACAACGGATTAACACTGAAGCTTTCTTT. Encoded protein: CASSPQRINTEAFF. The chain has TRBV18 and TRBJ1-1; unclear D gene. V lost 1 base and J lost 2, with 8 bases in between. Germline V gives CDR1 KGHSH, CDR2 LQKENI. This CDR3 region has 14 residues.

This sequence joins TRBV5-4 and TRBJ2-7, with D possibly TRBD2 on 5 matching bases. In germline, CDR1 is SGHNT, CDR2 YYREEE (reference sequence). V was cut by 0 bases and J by 1 base, with 17 bases left in between. The CDR3 spans 17 residues. DNA of the CDR3: TGTGCCAGCAGCTTGGAAGTATTGGGAGTAGGGTCCTACGAGCAGTACTTC. Its translation: CASSLEVLGVGSYEQYF.

This chain joins TRBV5-1 and TRBJ1-3; D remains ambiguous. Germline CDR1 SGHRS, CDR2 YFSETQ. This CDR3 contains 15 residues. V dropped 1 base and J dropped 0 bases, with 8 bases sitting between them. CDR3 in DNA: TGCGCCAGCAGCTTGAGTCCCCTCTCTGGAAACACCATATATTTT. Its protein product is CASSLSPLSGNTIYF.

For this clone: This CDR3 is also generated by other DNA sequences in the sample. J is TRBJ2-1 and V is TRBV9; tentative D call: TRBD2 (5 bases). The length of the CDR3 is 14 residues. The V gene lost 2 bases and the J gene lost 1 base, with 7 bases spanning the gap. Germline V gene lookup returns CDR1 SGDLS and CDR2 YYNGEE. CDR3 loop: CASSVSGSYNEQFF. CDR3 sequence (DNA): TGTGCCAGCAGCGTGAGCGGATCCTACAATGAGCAGTTCTTC.

About this clone itself: Within the sample, other DNA sequences also encode this same CDR3. In DNA form, the CDR3 reads TGTGCCAGCAGCTTCGGGGGTAACTATGGCTACACCTTC. Translating gives CASSFGGNYGYTF. The rearrangement joins TRBV7-2 to TRBJ1-2, with D maybe TRBD1 (5 bases). The V end lost 3 bases, the J end lost 1 base, and 6 bases lay between the germline ends. In germline, CDR1 is SGHTA, CDR2 FQGNSA. The CDR3 is made up of 13 amino acids.

This clone was found once. The chain carries TRBV5-5 and TRBJ1-1, with a weak D call TRBD1 (5 bases). CDR1 is SGHKS and CDR2 is YYEKEE in the germline V gene (reference sequence). This CDR3 spans 13 amino acids. Between the trimmed V and J ends, which lost 4 bases and 2 bases, there was a span of 9 bases. The CDR3 here is CASSGDVNTEAFF. The CDR3 bases are TGTGCCAGCAGCGGGGACGTAAACACTGAAGCTTTCTTT. Complete variable domain (other parts from reference TRBV5-5 and TRBJ1-1): DAGVTQSPTHLIKTRGQQVTLRCSPISGHKSVSWYQQVLGQGPQFIFQYYEKEERGRGNFPDRFSARQFPNYSSELNVNALLLGDSALYLCASSGDVNTEAFFGQGTRLTVV.

The chain combines TRBV6-6 with TRBJ1-5; D is undetermined. Germline V gene data show CDR1 as MNHNY and CDR2 as SVGAGI (reference sequence). Trimming took off 0 bases at V and 4 bases at J, with 10 bases between the two ends. The CDR3 is 15 residues long. The CDR3: CASSYSKQSNQPQHF. The CDR3 DNA reads TGTGCCAGCAGTTACTCGAAACAGTCTAATCAGCCCCAGCATTTT.

This clone was observed a few times. The chain combines TRBV4-2 with TRBJ1-2; 8 bases fit TRBD1. J lost 6 bases, V lost 6 bases, and 6 bases had no gene match. Germline V gives CDR1 LGHNA, CDR2 YNFKEQ. CDR3 length: 13 amino acids. CDR3 amino acids: CASRRQGADGYTF. The CDR3 bases are TGTGCCAGCAGGAGGCAGGGGGCGGATGGCTACACCTTC.